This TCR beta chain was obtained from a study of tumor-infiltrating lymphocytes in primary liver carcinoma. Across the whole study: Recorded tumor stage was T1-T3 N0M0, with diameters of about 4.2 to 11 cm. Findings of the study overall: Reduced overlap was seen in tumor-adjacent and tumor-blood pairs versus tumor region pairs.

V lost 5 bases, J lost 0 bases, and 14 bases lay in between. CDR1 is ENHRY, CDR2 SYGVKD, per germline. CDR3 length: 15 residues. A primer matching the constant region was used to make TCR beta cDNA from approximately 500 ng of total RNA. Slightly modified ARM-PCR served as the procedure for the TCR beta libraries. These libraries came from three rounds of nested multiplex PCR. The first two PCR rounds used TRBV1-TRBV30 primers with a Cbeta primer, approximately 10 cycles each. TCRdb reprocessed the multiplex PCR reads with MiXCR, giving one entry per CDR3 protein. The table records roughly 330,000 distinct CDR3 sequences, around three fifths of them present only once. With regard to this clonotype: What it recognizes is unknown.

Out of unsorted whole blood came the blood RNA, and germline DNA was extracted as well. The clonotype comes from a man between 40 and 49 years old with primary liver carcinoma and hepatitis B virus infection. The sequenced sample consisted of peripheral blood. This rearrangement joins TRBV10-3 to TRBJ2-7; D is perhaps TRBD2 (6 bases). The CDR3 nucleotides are TGTGCCATCAGTTGTACGACTAGTCTCTCCTACGAGCAGTACTTC. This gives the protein CAISCTTSLSYEQYF.